Listed below are T cell receptor beta chains from one sample, sequenced in a study of sequential checkpoint blockade in melanoma. Clones were sequenced by immunoSEQ multiplex PCR, and TCRdb holds only the in-frame ones, with some missing. The top ten hold around 6% of the sample, which has tens of thousands of clones, 70% to 90% seen once. The sample was CD8+ T cells sorted from blood (inferred from file names), taken from a patient given nivolumab and ipilimumab in sequence. All receptors come from a human donor with melanoma. The CDR3 runs from the conserved cysteine through the conserved F or W.

TRBV28,TRBJ2-7,14,CASSLWGRDYEQYF
TRBV29-1,TRBJ2-7,14,CSVLGLPNSYEQYF
TRBV7-9,TRBJ2-7,13,CASSLPGAYEQYF
TRBV13,TRBJ1-4,19,CASSSTSLAASTLNEKLFF
TRBV14,TRBJ2-2,14,CASSRYRETGELFF
TRBV4-2,TRBJ1-5,16,CASSQEGTGAHQPQHF
TRBV11-3,TRBJ1-5,20,CASSRFGDLKREYSNQPQHF
TRBV18,TRBJ1-1,14,CASSPPGLYSEAFF
TRBV27,TRBJ2-7,13,CASSLGAPSEQYF
TRBV28,TRBJ1-5,15,CASSPVLVEGQPQHF
TRBV25-1,TRBJ1-6,14,CASRTRGGLSPLHF
TRBV13,TRBJ2-7,15,CASSLGAGGLHEQYF
TRBV6-1,TRBJ1-1,14,CASYNRAMNTEAFF
TRBV10-3,TRBJ2-7,16,CAISEPLREAGREQYF
TRBV15,TRBJ2-5,14,CATSRPGLAETQYF
TRBV4-1,TRBJ2-1,17,CASSQEIYRELGNEQFF
TRBV5-1,NA,12,CASAGVINEQYF
TRBV7-9,TRBJ1-5,16,CASSLGQVDSNQPQHF
TRBV4-2,TRBJ2-1,19,CASSQLRNSGSFYLDEQFF
TRBV29-1,TRBJ1-1,13,CSLKVGSSTEAFF
TRBV4-1,TRBJ1-5,16,CASSQDRGARNQPQHF
TRBV7-6,TRBJ2-2,14,CASSQHGREGELFF
TRBV7-9,TRBJ1-6,16,CASTWTGGNYNSPLHF
TRBV7-9,TRBJ2-1,14,CASSLDVGAGEQFF
TRBV18,TRBJ1-5,15,CASSDDRDSNQPQHF
TRBV5-4,TRBJ2-3,15,CASSLVLAAPDTQYF
TRBV6-6,TRBJ2-7,13,CASSYQGISEQYF
TRBV6-6,TRBJ2-6,15,CASSYFEGGANVLTF
TRBV10-3,TRBJ1-1,14,CAISDGGAETEAFF
TRBV6-5,TRBJ2-1,15,CASSSGTSPYNEQFF
TRBV19,TRBJ1-5,14,CASSIGGEEQPQHF
TRBV5-8,TRBJ2-7,15,CASSSKRRYPSEQYF
TRBV27,TRBJ2-5,11,CASISGETQYF
TRBV5-1,TRBJ2-1,12,CASSLPGNEQFF
TRBV7-6,TRBJ2-5,15,CASSLGGGALETQYF
TRBV6-5,TRBJ2-4,15,CASSRPVPGKNIQYF
TRBV5-8,TRBJ2-7,15,CASSSGQGPPGEQYF
TRBV28,TRBJ2-5,13,CASSLGGAETQYF
TRBV6-4,TRBJ2-7,11,CASSDCIRPRF
TRBV7-9,TRBJ1-2,15,CASSLGQGSSDGYTF
TRBV6-1,TRBJ1-2,13,CASRGGVNYGYTF
TRBV2,TRBJ2-1,10,CASSNTPQFF
TRBV27,TRBJ2-7,16,CASSLVLAGGPLEQYF
TRBV7-9,TRBJ2-1,14,CASSSTLSQREQFF
TRBV4-2,TRBJ2-1,16,CASSQDRQSPYNEQFF
TRBV19,TRBJ1-1,17,CASSIPETGNPNTEAFF
TRBV19,TRBJ2-7,15,CASSVTGDTLYEQYF
TRBV5-1,TRBJ1-2,15,CASSPNRGEVEGYTF
TRBV14,TRBJ1-1,14,CASSQEGGGTEAFF
TRBV27,TRBJ2-1,15,CASSTPGGSYNEQFF
TRBV29-1,TRBJ2-7,15,CSVGGVFEASYEQYF
TRBV27,TRBJ2-7,12,CASRARAREQYF
TRBV11-2,TRBJ2-7,16,CASSLGVGAEYYEQYF
TRBV5-1,TRBJ2-7,13,CASSTNPREAQYF